Sequencing of this TCR beta chain was carried out in a study of blood T cell repertoires in COVID-19. Overall study context: Sample material is recorded as cDNA or gDNA derived from T cells, B-cell-depleted T cells, or PBMCs.

Categorization into cohorts depended on clinical history that participants reported. The table came from immunoSEQ multiplex PCR; TCRdb's copy has only in-frame clones and leaves some out. This sample has approximately 260,000 clones, with 85% found just once. Germline V gene data show CDR1 as LGHDT and CDR2 as YNNKEL (reference sequence). V lost 1 base to trimming and J lost 6 bases, with 12 bases between them. This CDR3 has 14 amino acids. The gene calls are TRBV3-1 (or the pseudogene TRBV3-2) and TRBJ2-5; TRBD2 might be the D (5 bases). Material: PBMCs or T cells enriched from blood (not recorded which). This sequence originates from a woman between 50 and 59 years old who had been exposed to COVID-19. Here the CDR3 reads CASSQGVALKTQYF. In nucleotides, the CDR3 is TGTGCCAGCAGCCAAGGGGTAGCGTTGAAGACCCAGTACTTC.